This T cell receptor beta chain was sequenced in a study of T cell repertoires in cytomegalovirus infection. Looking at the study overall: Well-studied HLA-B-restricted CMV epitopes were used in the study alongside recently identified HLA-C-restricted ones. In public TCR beta signatures, there were indications of both CMV infection and matching HLA type.

In germline, CDR1 is SGHTA, CDR2 FQGNSA. V was cut by 5 bases and J by 6 bases, with 17 bases left in between. The CDR3 spans 15 residues. Using its own MiXCR run on the reads, TCRdb lists one record per CDR3 protein. The data contain 550,000 to 850,000 distinct CDR3 sequences, about 30% of them singletons. Study conclusions and caveats: The ex vivo response showed dominance by HLA-C-restricted CMV-specific TCR beta clonotypes. The cumulative frequency of public TCR beta families identified carriers of CMV plus the relevant HLA.

The sample holds many counts of this clonotype. Its antigen is unidentified. The starting material was cultured PBMCs, obtained from culture after CMV antigen stimulation. The rearrangement uses TRBV7-2 and TRBJ1-5; a weak D match, TRBD1 (5 bases). This sequence originates from a human donor in good health (CMV status not recorded). Some clones in this sample may be carry-over from other donors' samples. The CDR3 DNA reads TGTGCCAGCAGCGTCGGCGGGGCCGGGGGTCAGCCCCAGCATTTT. Protein product: CASSVGGAGGQPQHF. The full variable domain, its missing parts supplied by reference TRBV7-2 and TRBJ1-5, is GAGVSQSPSNKVTEKGKDVELRCDPISGHTALYWYRQSLGQGLEFLIYFQGNSAPDKSGLPSDRFSAERTGGSVSTLTIQRTQQEDSAVYLCASSVGGAGGQPQHFGDGTRLSIL.